This T cell receptor beta chain was retrieved from a study of breast tumors, draining lymph nodes, adjacent tissues. The study's findings and limits: Compared with basal-like, luminal-like tumors shared significantly more repertoire with nontumor tissue. Data fit most tumor T cells coming from lymph node, expanding in tumor. That most tumor T cells come from lymph nodes remained unproven.

Axillary draining lymph nodes of breast cancer patients supplied the node samples. A remark on this clonotype: The antigen is unknown. This CDR3 is missing its conserved last phenylalanine or tryptophan, likely due to a read error.

TCRdb recomputed calls from the multiplex PCR reads with MiXCR, one row per CDR3 protein. The data show 150,000 to 200,000 distinct CDR3 sequences, with 30% to 40% seen just once and 3.8% held by the top ten. The TCR originated in a female donor with breast cancer. Some clones in this sample may be carry-over from other donors' samples. Sequencing was done on a sample of axillary lymph node tissue.

CDR3 bases: TGTGTCAGCAGCCAAGCCCGGGGCCTAGACCTCCACTCT. Translation: CVSSQARGLDLHS. The chain joins TRBV14 to TRBJ1-6; D perhaps matches TRBD1 (5 bases). The germline V gene encodes CDR1 SGHDN and CDR2 FVKESK. The CDR3 length is 13 residues.